These 27 T cell receptor beta chains were sequenced from one sample in a study of cytomegalovirus exposure and HLA in healthy donors. The method was immunoSEQ multiplex PCR; TCRdb's version includes in-frame clones alone and lacks a portion of them. Here the sample spans 150,000 to 200,000 clones, about 90% being singletons. The sample consisted of PBMCs. These receptors were collected from a woman aged 18-30 years in good health and CMV-seropositive.

The J gene is TRBJ2-5, the V gene TRBV7-8, with D tentatively TRBD2 (5 bases). This CDR3 region has 15 residues. Trimming shortened V by 5 bases and J by 1 base, and 14 bases separated the two germline ends. Per the germline V gene, CDR1 is SGHVS and CDR2 is FQNEAQ. The CDR3 loop reads CASSTLRGFQETQYF. The CDR3 bases are TGTGCCAGCAGCACTCTCCGGGGTTTCCAAGAGACCCAGTACTTC.

The chain is built from TRBV7-6 and TRBJ2-3; D may be TRBD2 (5 bases). This CDR3 region has 14 residues. Trimming left V 5 bases short and J 5 bases short, with 14 bases between. The V gene's germline CDR1 is SGHVS and CDR2 FNYEAQ. This CDR3 is CASSLGSRGDTQYF. CDR3 coding DNA: TGTGCCAGCAGCCTCGGGTCCCGGGGAGATACGCAGTATTTT. Filled out from reference TRBV7-6 and TRBJ2-3, the complete variable domain reads GAGVSQSPRYKVTKRGQDVALRCDPISGHVSLYWYRQALGQGPEFLTYFNYEAQQDKSGLPNDRFSAERPEGSISTLTIQRTEQRDSAMYRCASSLGSRGDTQYFGPGTRLTVL.

The V gene is TRBV5-4, the J gene TRBJ1-1; tentatively, D is TRBD1 (6 bases). Germline V gene sequence: CDR1 SGHNT, CDR2 YYREEE (reference sequence). Trimming pared 4 bases from V and 1 base from J, leaving 14 bases between. The CDR3 runs to 15 residues. This CDR3 is CASSTEARGNTEAFF. CDR3 nucleotide sequence: TGTGCCAGCAGCACCGAGGCCAGGGGGAACACTGAAGCTTTCTTT.

The chain employs TRBV7-8 and TRBJ1-5, with TRBD1 as a possible D gene (6 bases). Trimming left V 1 base short and J 6 bases short, with 16 bases between. The CDR3 loop spans 16 amino acids. Germline-derived CDR1 and CDR2 are SGHVS and FQNEAQ. CDR3: CASSLEGWAGVQPQHF. In DNA, the CDR3 is TGTGCCAGCAGCTTAGAGGGGTGGGCAGGGGTTCAGCCCCAGCATTTT. Full variable domain (missing parts from reference TRBV7-8 and TRBJ1-5): GAGVSQSPRYKVAKRGQDVALRCDPISGHVSLFWYQQALGQGPEFLTYFQNEAQLDKSGLPSDRFFAERPEGSVSTLKIQRTQQEDSAVYLCASSLEGWAGVQPQHFGDGTRLSIL.

This clone was counted a single time. The chain has TRBV11-2 and TRBJ2-7, with TRBD2 as a possible D gene (6 bases). CDR1 is SGHAT, CDR2 FQNNGV, per germline. This CDR3 comprises 14 residues. Trimming cost V 3 bases and J 2 bases, with 11 bases left between them. As DNA, the CDR3 is TGTGCCAGCAGCTTGGGGCGGGGACCCTACGAGCAGTACTTC. The encoded protein is CASSLGRGPYEQYF.

This sequence joins TRBV6-6 and TRBJ2-7, with D unclear. CDR3 size: 12 residues. Germline CDR1 and CDR2: MNHNY and SVGAGI (reference sequence). Trimming stripped 9 bases from V and 5 bases from J, with 14 bases between. The CDR3 DNA is TGTGCCAGTTCAAGAGAGTTCAACGAGCAGTACTTC. Its translation: CASSREFNEQYF.

This rearrangement joins TRBV28 to TRBJ1-5, with D maybe TRBD1 (6 bases). Germline-derived CDR1 and CDR2 are MDHEN and SYDVKM. The CDR3 covers 14 residues. Trimming took 6 bases from V and 7 from J, leaving 16 bases between them. The DNA for the CDR3 is TGTGCCAGCAGCCCAGGGGTGGTTGAACAGCCCCAGCATTTT. Translated: CASSPGVVEQPQHF.

The chain is built from TRBV29-1 and TRBJ1-5; 9 nucleotides align to TRBD1. The germline CDR1 and CDR2 sequences are SQVTM and ANQGSEA. The CDR3 loop spans 13 amino acids. With V trimmed by 4 bases and J by 4 bases, 2 bases remained unmatched. The CDR3 spells CSVGQGVNQPQHF. The CDR3, as DNA: TGCAGCGTTGGACAGGGGGTTAATCAGCCCCAGCATTTT.

The chain has TRBV7-9 and TRBJ2-7; 9 bases agree with TRBD1. CDR3 size: 14 residues. The junction had 5 bases not matched to a gene; V was cut back by 5 bases and J by 3 bases. Germline CDR1 and CDR2: SEHNR and FQNEAQ (reference sequence). CDR3 residues: CASSSGTGIYEQYF. CDR3 sequence (DNA): TGTGCCAGCAGCAGTGGGACAGGGATCTACGAGCAGTACTTC.

V usage is TRBV30 and J usage is TRBJ2-5; D not resolved. CDR1 and CDR2 from the germline V gene are GTSNPN and SVGIG (reference sequence). This CDR3 has 13 residues. Trimming took 2 bases from V and 1 from J, leaving 8 bases between them. The CDR3 bases are TGTGCCTGGAGTTTTGGGCTCCAAGAGACCCAGTACTTC. As protein: CAWSFGLQETQYF.

The CDR3 here is CASSRVAGSSYEQYF. In DNA, the CDR3 is TGTGCCAGTAGTAGGGTAGCGGGGTCCTCCTACGAGCAGTACTTC. The V call is TRBV19, the J call TRBJ2-7; 8 positions agree with TRBD2. After removal of 4 bases from V and 0 bases from J, the junction contained 5 bases not matched to a gene. In germline, CDR1 is LNHDA, CDR2 SQIVND (reference sequence). This CDR3 spans 15 amino acids.

There are a few counts of this clone. The chain uses TRBV2 and TRBJ2-2, with D maybe TRBD2 (5 bases). Germline CDR1 reads SNHLY; CDR2 reads FYNNEI. The CDR3 totals 13 residues. Trimming shortened V by 7 bases and J by 5 bases, and 11 bases separated the two germline ends. The CDR3 DNA is TGTGCCAGCACACTAGAATCAACCGGGGAGCTGTTTTTT. The encoded protein is CASTLESTGELFF.

This clone has more than one count but fewer than ten. The chain joins TRBV27 to TRBJ2-1; tentatively, D is TRBD2 (6 bases). This CDR3 has 14 amino acids. Germline-derived CDR1 and CDR2 are MNHEY and SMNVEV (reference sequence). V gave up 6 bases and J gave up 7 bases, with 16 bases separating them. The DNA for the CDR3 is TGTGCCAGCAGGCTCCGACGGGAGAGTAATGAGCAGTTCTTC. This sequence encodes CASRLRRESNEQFF.

This chain joins TRBV4-2 and TRBJ2-3, with TRBD2 matching over 13 bases. This CDR3 is built from 19 residues. Germline CDR1 is LGHNA and CDR2 is YNFKEQ. V lost 0 bases, J lost 2 bases, and 8 bases stayed unmatched. The CDR3 region is CASSQDPRGLAGYTDTQYF. CDR3 nucleotide sequence: TGTGCCAGCAGCCAAGATCCCAGGGGACTAGCGGGATACACAGATACGCAGTATTTT.

Comment on this clone: This sample includes further DNA sequences coding for the same CDR3. J is TRBJ2-3 and V is TRBV5-1; D may be TRBD2 (6 bases). Trimming took off 1 base at V and 1 base at J, with 7 bases between the two ends. Germline lookup yields CDR1 SGHRS and CDR2 YFSETQ. The CDR3 loop spans 14 amino acids. CDR3 loop: CASSLSSGTDTQYF. The CDR3 DNA follows: TGCGCCAGCAGCTTGTCTAGCGGCACAGATACGCAGTATTTT.

The chain couples TRBV7-2 to TRBJ2-1; D might be TRBD2 (6 bases). V lost 5 bases, J lost 3 bases, and 14 bases lay in between. CDR3 length: 15 residues. From germline, CDR1 is SGHTA and CDR2 FQGNSA. The CDR3 sequence: CASSPNGGSYNEQFF. DNA for the CDR3: TGTGCCAGCAGCCCCAACGGGGGAAGCTACAATGAGCAGTTCTTC.

This rearrangement joins TRBV5-5 to TRBJ2-1, with TRBD1 matching over 8 bases. The CDR3 loop spans 15 amino acids. Germline V gives CDR1 SGHKS, CDR2 YYEKEE (reference sequence). After removal of 2 bases from V and 5 bases from J, the junction contained 6 bases not matched to a gene. The CDR3 DNA reads as TGTGCCAGCAGCTTCTGGCAGGGGGCCGACAATGAGCAGTTCTTC. Amino acids: CASSFWQGADNEQFF.

V usage is TRBV19 and J usage is TRBJ1-4, with 10 bases fitting TRBD1. Trimming cost V 9 bases and J 8 bases; bases outside gene matches: 18. Germline V gene sequence: CDR1 LNHDA, CDR2 SQIVND (reference sequence). This CDR3 has 17 residues. CDR3 residues: CASKGRQGADENEKLFF. The CDR3 DNA sequence: TGTGCCAGCAAGGGCCGACAGGGGGCGGACGAGAACGAAAAACTGTTTTTT.

The V gene is TRBV30, the J gene TRBJ2-1; TRBD2 agrees at 10 bases. Germline CDR1 GTSNPN, CDR2 SVGIG (reference sequence). The junction had 12 bases not matched to a gene; V was cut back by 0 bases and J by 10 bases. This CDR3 has 16 residues. The CDR3, as DNA: TGTGCCTGGAGTGTACAAGGGAGCGGGAGGGCCGGGGAGCAGTTCTTC. This encodes CAWSVQGSGRAGEQFF.

The chain employs TRBV27 and TRBJ2-1; 7 bases are shared with TRBD1. Trimming removed 7 bases from V and 5 bases from J; junction bases left unmatched: 14. CDR1 is MNHEY, CDR2 SMNVEV, per germline (reference sequence). The CDR3 covers 16 residues. CDR3 coding DNA: TGTGCCAGCACCCAACGGACAGGAGAGTACCACAATGAGCAGTTCTTC. This sequence encodes CASTQRTGEYHNEQFF.

The genes are TRBV6-5 and TRBJ2-5, with D maybe TRBD2 (5 bases). The germline V gene encodes CDR1 MNHEY and CDR2 SVGAGI. The V end lost 3 bases, the J end lost 5 bases, and 13 bases lay between the germline ends. The CDR3 covers 14 residues. The CDR3 sequence: CASSYDGSVETQYF. In nucleotides, the CDR3 is TGTGCCAGCAGTTATGATGGGAGTGTCGAGACCCAGTACTTC.

V gene TRBV19 combines with J gene TRBJ2-2; TRBD2 matches 8 bases. CDR1 LNHDA and CDR2 SQIVND come from the germline V gene (reference sequence). This CDR3 has 15 amino acids. Trimming at V came to 8 bases and at J to 0 bases, leaving 5 bases not matched to a gene. The CDR3 bases are TGTGCCAGTCGACGAGCGGGAGCGAACACCGGGGAGCTGTTTTTT. Translating gives CASRRAGANTGELFF.

The count of this clone is one. The chain has TRBV6-5 and TRBJ2-5, with 11 bases identical to TRBD2. Germline-derived CDR1 and CDR2 are MNHEY and SVGAGI. The CDR3 runs to 14 residues. After removal of 6 bases from V and 4 bases from J, the junction contained 4 bases not matched to a gene. For the CDR3, the DNA is TGTGCCAGCAGCGATACTAGCGGGGGAGAGACCCAGTACTTC. As protein: CASSDTSGGETQYF.

The chain combines TRBV15 with TRBJ2-5; weak D call: TRBD2 (7 bases). Germline V gene sequence: CDR1 LNHNV, CDR2 YYDKDF (reference sequence). The CDR3 length is 14 residues. V gave up 4 bases and J gave up 4 bases, with 13 bases separating them. Written as DNA, the CDR3 is TGTGCCACCAGCAAGTCAGGGGAGGGAGAGACCCAGTACTTC. It codes for CATSKSGEGETQYF.

The chain uses TRBV28 and TRBJ2-2; no definite D call. Germline V gene data show CDR1 as MDHEN and CDR2 as SYDVKM. This CDR3 is 15 amino acids long. Trimming stripped 2 bases from V and 5 bases from J, with 12 bases between. CDR3 loop: CASSLHSARTGELFF. CDR3 sequence (DNA): TGTGCCAGCAGTTTACATTCCGCCCGGACCGGGGAGCTGTTTTTT.

The CDR3 bases are TGTGCCAGCAGCCCAGGGAGGACTAGCGGGCACTTCACAGATACGCAGTATTTT. This sequence encodes CASSPGRTSGHFTDTQYF. The chain is built from TRBV11-2 and TRBJ2-3, with 11 bases that match TRBD2. Germline-derived CDR1 and CDR2 are SGHAT and FQNNGV. Trimming took 5 bases from V and 2 from J; bases not matched to a gene: 12. The CDR3 is 18 residues long.

The chain joins TRBV20-1 to TRBJ2-3, with D possibly TRBD1 on 6 matching bases. V was shortened by 3 bases and J by 7 bases, with 8 bases between the two germline ends. Germline assignment: CDR1 DFQATT and CDR2 SNEGSKA (reference sequence). This CDR3 region has 11 residues. CDR3 region: CSASGGYTQYF. As DNA, the CDR3 is TGCAGTGCTAGTGGGGGCTATACGCAGTATTTT.